A selection of T cell receptor beta chains follows, all from one sample in a study of T cell responses to AZD1222 COVID-19 vaccine. The data were produced by immunoSEQ multiplex PCR, yet TCRdb's version contains in-frame clones alone and is incomplete. The sample records approximately 170,000 clones, 80% to 90% being singletons. Sequences were derived from peripheral blood, sampled on day 0 of AZD1222 vaccination. The receptors here all came from an adult in good health. Each CDR3 is given with its conserved first and last residue. The D gene is left open where the match is weak. Not every row has a clone size; where given, it reads once, few, many or a size class.

NA TRBJ2-5 NA TRBV2 CASSEGQTQYF TGTGCCAGCAGTGAAGGGCAGACCCAGTACTTC
TRBD2 TRBJ2-2 NA TRBV5-1 CASSRASGASNTGELFF TGCGCCAGCAGCAGGGCTAGCGGGGCCTCGAACACCGGGGAGCTGTTTTTT
NA TRBJ1-2 NA TRBV5-4 CASSLGTGAAWYGYTF TGTGCCAGCAGCTTGGGTACGGGGGCGGCTTGGTATGGCTACACCTTC
NA TRBJ2-2 NA TRBV27 CASRRSLDGSSNTGELFF TGTGCCAGCAGGCGCTCCCTTGACGGCAGTTCGAACACCGGGGAGCTGTTTTTT
NA TRBJ1-1 NA TRBV9 CASSASPRGGAEAFF TGTGCCAGCAGCGCTTCCCCGAGGGGGGGGGCTGAAGCTTTCTTT
NA TRBJ1-4 NA TRBV2 CASSQQGEKLFF TGTGCCAGCAGCCAACAGGGTGAAAAACTGTTTTTT
NA TRBJ1-3 NA TRBV6-1 CASSDNWGSGNTIYF TGTGCCAGCAGTGACAATTGGGGCTCTGGAAACACCATATATTTT
NA TRBJ1-4 NA TRBV6-6 CASSYNRGTYEKLFF TGTGCCAGCAGTTACAACCGGGGAACCTATGAAAAACTGTTTTTT
NA TRBJ1-5 NA TRBV2 CASTENPNQPQHF TGTGCCAGTACAGAGAACCCCAATCAGCCCCAGCATTTT
TRBD2 TRBJ2-5 NA TRBV6-2/TRBV6-3 CASSQVGGAETQYF TGTGCCAGCAGTCAGGTCGGGGGGGCAGAGACCCAGTACTTC
TRBD1 TRBJ1-1 NA TRBV5-4 CASSDTGGGNTEAFF TGTGCCAGCAGCGACACAGGGGGAGGGAACACTGAAGCTTTCTTT
NA TRBJ2-3 once TRBV21-1 CASSKAPSGRTDTQYF TGTGCCAGCAGCAAAGCGCCTAGCGGACGCACAGATACGCAGTATTTT
NA TRBJ2-1 NA TRBV7-9 CASTNSEFF TGTGCCAGCACCAACTCGGAGTTCTTC
NA TRBJ1-2 NA TRBV20-1 CSAKGYYGYTF TGCAGTGCTAAGGGGTACTATGGCTACACCTTC
NA TRBJ2-4 NA TRBV5-1 CASSLRPGFVKNIQYF TGCGCCAGCAGCTTGCGTCCAGGGTTCGTCAAAAACATTCAGTACTTC
NA TRBJ1-2 NA TRBV9 CASSIGTELYGYTF TGTGCCAGCAGTATCGGGACGGAGTTATATGGCTACACCTTC
NA TRBJ2-2 NA TRBV5-1 CASSSDRTGELFF TGCGCCAGCAGCTCAGACAGGACCGGGGAGCTGTTTTTT
NA TRBJ2-7 NA TRBV28 CASSRGFEQYF TGTGCCAGCAGTCGTGGCTTCGAGCAGTACTTC
NA TRBJ1-5 few TRBV3-1/TRBV3-2 CASSQAWSGPQHF TGTGCCAGCAGCCAAGCTTGGAGCGGACCCCAGCATTTT
TRBD1 TRBJ2-5 NA TRBV7-3 CASSFGTGPQETQYF TGTGCCAGCAGCTTTGGGACAGGGCCCCAAGAGACCCAGTACTTC
NA TRBJ1-4 NA TRBV2 CASSDGGLGFMGEKLFF TGTGCCAGCAGTGATGGTGGGCTAGGGTTCATGGGTGAAAAACTGTTTTTT
NA TRBJ2-7 few TRBV9 CASSALGGTSVYEQYF TGTGCCAGCAGCGCATTAGGTGGGACGTCCGTCTACGAGCAGTACTTC
NA TRBJ1-1 few TRBV28 CASSLSGVSEAFF TGTGCCAGCAGTTTATCGGGTGTATCTGAAGCTTTCTTT
TRBD2 TRBJ2-7 NA TRBV27 CASRSDSGGPTYEQYF TGTGCCAGCAGGAGTGATAGCGGGGGCCCAACCTACGAGCAGTACTTC
TRBD1 TRBJ1-1 once TRBV29-1 CSVTKPGQYTAFF TGCAGCGTAACTAAACCGGGACAGTACACGGCTTTCTTT
NA TRBJ2-3 NA TRBV18 CASSPEDRGHTDTQYF TGTGCCAGCTCACCGGAGGACCGGGGACACACAGATACGCAGTATTTT
NA TRBJ2-3 NA TRBV25-1 CASSESGQGTDTQYF TGTGCCAGCAGTGAATCTGGGCAGGGCACAGATACGCAGTATTTT
NA TRBJ1-6 NA TRBV19 CASSIGDYNSPLHF TGTGCCAGTAGTATAGGCGATTATAATTCACCCCTCCACTTT
NA TRBJ2-2 NA TRBV6-5 CASRPGTKNTGELFF TGTGCCAGCAGACCGGGGACCAAGAACACCGGGGAGCTGTTTTTT
NA TRBJ1-5 NA TRBV5-4 CASSIGQNQPQHF TGTGCCAGCAGCATCGGACAGAATCAGCCCCAGCATTTT
NA TRBJ1-6 NA TRBV2 CASSEGLSYNSPLHF TGTGCCAGCAGTGAAGGATTGTCCTATAATTCACCCCTCCACTTT
NA TRBJ2-2 NA TRBV7-6 CASSQGRALLGGELFF TGTGCCAGCAGCCAAGGCAGGGCCCTCTTAGGGGGGGAGCTGTTTTTT
TRBD1 TRBJ1-2 NA TRBV5-1 CASSPDRTDGYTF TGCGCCAGCAGCCCGGACAGGACAGATGGCTACACCTTC
NA TRBJ1-2 NA TRBV6-5 CASRSGLNYGYTF TGTGCCAGCAGATCGGGCCTCAACTATGGCTACACCTTC
NA TRBJ2-1 few TRBV5-1 CASSANYNEQFF TGCGCCAGCAGCGCTAACTACAATGAGCAGTTCTTC
TRBD1 TRBJ1-3 NA TRBV14 CASSQYTGAGNTIYF TGTGCCAGCAGCCAATATACAGGGGCTGGAAACACCATATATTTT
TRBD2 TRBJ2-1 NA TRBV5-1 CASSYGLAGASYNEQFF TGCGCCAGCAGCTACGGACTAGCGGGGGCCTCCTACAATGAGCAGTTCTTC
TRBD1 TRBJ2-1 NA TRBV18 CASSPAVTGASGEQFF TGTGCCAGCTCACCAGCTGTGACAGGGGCCTCCGGGGAGCAGTTCTTC
TRBD1 TRBJ2-1 few TRBV4-2 CASSQPQDRAGSEQFF TGTGCCAGCAGCCAACCCCAGGACAGGGCGGGGAGTGAGCAGTTCTTC
TRBD1 TRBJ2-3 NA TRBV7-8 CASSLDRGSTDTQYF TGTGCCAGCAGCCTGGACAGGGGGAGCACAGATACGCAGTATTTT
NA TRBJ2-7 NA TRBV28 CASSTTDTYEQYF TGTGCCAGCAGTACGACGGACACCTACGAGCAGTACTTC
NA TRBJ2-5 NA TRBV15 CATTSLGAVGSQETQYF TGTGCCACCACCTCCCTAGGGGCAGTAGGGTCCCAAGAGACCCAGTACTTC
NA TRBJ1-4 NA TRBV7-9 CASSPGTILEKLFF TGTGCCAGCAGCCCCGGGACCATCCTTGAAAAACTGTTTTTT
NA TRBJ2-3 NA TRBV5-1 CASSFDAGDTQYF TGCGCCAGCAGCTTTGACGCCGGGGATACGCAGTATTTT
NA TRBJ1-4 NA TRBV3-1/TRBV3-2 CASSPGREKLFF TGTGCCAGCAGCCCCGGACGCGAAAAACTGTTTTTT
NA TRBJ2-2 NA TRBV2 CASSFRPPNTGELFF TGTGCCAGCAGCTTTCGGCCTCCGAACACCGGGGAGCTGTTTTTT
NA TRBJ1-1 NA TRBV3-1/TRBV3-2 CASSQDRVSEAFF TGTGCCAGCAGCCAAGATAGGGTGAGTGAAGCTTTCTTT
NA TRBJ1-5 NA TRBV6-2/TRBV6-3 CASCPGHFGQPQHF TGTGCCAGCTGCCCGGGACATTTCGGTCAGCCCCAGCATTTT
NA TRBJ2-1 NA TRBV11-2 CASSSPAGVYNEQFF TGTGCCAGCAGCTCCCCCGCAGGAGTCTACAATGAGCAGTTCTTC
TRBD1 TRBJ2-1 NA TRBV24-1 CATSPRTGSYNEQFF TGTGCCACCAGTCCCCGGACAGGGTCCTACAATGAGCAGTTCTTC
TRBD1 TRBJ1-2 once TRBV14 CASSQARDRNYGYTF TGTGCCAGCAGCCAAGCTCGGGACAGGAACTATGGCTACACCTTC
NA TRBJ1-1 NA TRBV6-2/TRBV6-3 CASSTVGGEAFF TGTGCCAGCAGCACTGTGGGGGGCGAAGCTTTCTTT
NA TRBJ1-1 NA TRBV12-1 CAPPRGAVNTEAFF TGTGCCCCCCCACGGGGGGCGGTGAACACTGAAGCTTTCTTT
NA TRBJ1-2 NA TRBV30 CAWKDRGPGYTF TGTGCCTGGAAGGACCGCGGCCCGGGCTACACCTTC
TRBD2 TRBJ2-2 NA TRBV6-4 CASRTPTSANTGELFF TGTGCCAGCAGAACCCCGACTAGCGCGAACACCGGGGAGCTGTTTTTT
TRBD1 TRBJ1-1 NA TRBV6-5 CASSYPTGDTEAFF TGTGCCAGCAGTTACCCGACAGGGGACACTGAAGCTTTCTTT
TRBD1 TRBJ2-1 NA TRBV4-3 CASSQVTGVAYNEQFF TGCGCCAGCAGCCAAGTGACAGGGGTGGCCTACAATGAGCAGTTCTTC